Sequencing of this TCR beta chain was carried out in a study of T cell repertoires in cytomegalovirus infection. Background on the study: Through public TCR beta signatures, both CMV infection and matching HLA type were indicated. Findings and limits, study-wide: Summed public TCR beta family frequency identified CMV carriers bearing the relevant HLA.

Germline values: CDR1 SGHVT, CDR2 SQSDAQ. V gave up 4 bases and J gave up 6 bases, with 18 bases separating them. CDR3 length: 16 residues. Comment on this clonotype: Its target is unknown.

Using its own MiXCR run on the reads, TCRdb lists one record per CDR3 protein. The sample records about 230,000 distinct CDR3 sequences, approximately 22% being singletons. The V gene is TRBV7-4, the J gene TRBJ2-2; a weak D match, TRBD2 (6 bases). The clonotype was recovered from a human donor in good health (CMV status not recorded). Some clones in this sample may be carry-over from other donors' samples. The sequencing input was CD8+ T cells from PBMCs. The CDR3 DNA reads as TGTGCCAGCAGCTCTACCGGGACTTTATACGCCGGGGAGCTGTTTTTT. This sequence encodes CASSSTGTLYAGELFF.